One and the same sample provided the 22 T cell receptor beta chains below, sequenced in a study of vaccination effects on CD4 cells after COVID-19 (dated by TCRdb to between 2022 and 2023). These receptors have no known antigen. The protocol used for the library was the immunoSEQ multiplex PCR assay. Imported from immuneACCESS, the table was reduced by TCRdb to in-frame sequences with V and J called. These copies leave out some clones; in studies compared against another copy, an unresolved V gene accounts for under half, and the cause of the remainder is not known. Recorded for this sample are tens of thousands of clones; less than 80% of them occurred a single time. The ten top clones hold 7.5% to 9.5% of the sample. The ViraFEST assay stimulated PBMC with viral peptide pools and then used TCR sequencing to identify antigen-specific CD4+ T cell clonotypes by expansion. After around 10 days of culture, CD4+ T cells were isolated with the EasySep CD4+ T cell isolation kit. Each participant received two doses of an mRNA SARS-CoV-2 vaccine, either BNT162b2 or mRNA-1273.

The sequenced sample was CD4+ T cells from PBMCs cultured with SARS-CoV-2 spike peptides, obtained after COVID-19 vaccination. In light of the paper, this sample's cell subset or site label describes: SARS-CoV-2 spike overlapping peptide pool stimulation. All receptors come from a human donor who received a COVID-19 vaccine.

The sample holds a few counts of this clone. CDR3 loop: CASSLVSGRAYEQYF. The DNA for the CDR3 is TGTGCCAGCAGCTTAGTGTCAGGGAGGGCCTACGAGCAGTACTTC. This chain connects TRBV7-9 to TRBJ2-7, with 7 bases identical to TRBD2. This CDR3 region has 15 residues. V shed 1 base, J shed 2 bases, and the junction held 5 bases outside the gene matches. In germline, CDR1 is SEHNR, CDR2 FQNEAQ (reference sequence).

This chain links TRBV5-6 with TRBJ1-2; D unresolved. The germline V and J ends were trimmed by 2 bases and 1 base, with 9 bases remaining between them. The CDR3 has 14 residues. The V gene's germline CDR1 is SGHDT and CDR2 YYEEEE. For the CDR3, the DNA is TGTGCCAGCAGCTTCGCAGGCGATAACTATGGCTACACCTTC. It codes for CASSFAGDNYGYTF.

Only a few counts were recorded for this clone. The chain joins TRBV27 to TRBJ2-7; D might be TRBD1 or TRBD2, each matching 5 bases. V lost 4 bases and J 2 bases, leaving 12 bases between the germline ends. Germline CDR1 is MNHEY and CDR2 is SMNVEV (reference sequence). The length of the CDR3 is 14 residues. The CDR3: CASSSRTGPYEQYF. In DNA form, the CDR3 reads TGTGCCAGCAGTTCTAGGACGGGGCCCTACGAGCAGTACTTC.

This clone was picked up a small number of times. V usage is TRBV6-6 and J usage is TRBJ2-2; D gene uncertain. The CDR3 loop spans 16 amino acids. V gave up 6 bases and J gave up 3 bases, with 17 bases separating them. The germline V gene has CDR1 MNHNY and CDR2 SVGAGI (reference sequence). CDR3 loop: CASRGNVLRDTGELFF. CDR3 nucleotide sequence: TGTGCCAGCAGGGGTAACGTCCTACGGGACACCGGGGAGCTGTTTTTT.

The rearrangement joins TRBV5-1 to TRBJ2-3; the D gene is possibly TRBD2 (5 bases). This CDR3 comprises 14 residues. The germline V gene encodes CDR1 SGHRS and CDR2 YFSETQ. The V end was cut by 4 bases, the J end by 2 bases, with 11 bases between. CDR3 region: CASSPGENTDTQYF. The CDR3 DNA is TGCGCCAGCAGCCCCGGGGAAAACACAGATACGCAGTATTTT.

The gene calls are TRBV6-1 and TRBJ1-6; maybe TRBD1 (5 bases). Germline V gene data show CDR1 as MNHNS and CDR2 as SASEGT. The germline V and J ends were trimmed by 2 bases and 7 bases, with 12 bases remaining between them. This CDR3 is 15 amino acids long. This CDR3 reads CASSEYGTGNSPLHF. The CDR3 nucleotides are TGTGCCAGCAGTGAATACGGGACGGGAAATTCACCCCTCCACTTT.

The rearrangement uses TRBV19 and TRBJ2-3, with TRBD2 identical over 9 bases. This CDR3 is 16 amino acids long. Trimming removed 1 base from V and 6 bases from J; junction bases left unmatched: 8. CDR1 and CDR2 (germline): LNHDA, SQIVND (reference sequence). CDR3 sequence: CASSIGLAGYLDTQYF. As DNA, the CDR3 is TGTGCCAGTAGTATAGGGCTAGCGGGATATCTGGATACGCAGTATTTT.

This chain connects TRBV9 to TRBJ2-3; no firm D call. With 0 bases removed from V and 1 base from J, the gap between germline ends came to 12 bases. CDR3 size: 16 residues. Germline loops: CDR1 SGDLS, CDR2 YYNGEE. The CDR3 here is CASSVASTGGTDTQYF. In DNA form, the CDR3 reads TGTGCCAGCAGCGTAGCTTCAACTGGGGGCACAGATACGCAGTATTTT. The variable domain in full, with the rest retrieved from reference TRBV9 and TRBJ2-3, is DSGVTQTPKHLITATGQRVTLRCSPRSGDLSVYWYQQSLDQGLQFLIQYYNGEERAKGNILERFSAQQFPDLHSELNLSSLELGDSALYFCASSVASTGGTDTQYFGPGTRLTVL.

The chain has TRBV10-1 and TRBJ1-3, with D possibly matching TRBD1 (5 bases). The germline V gene has CDR1 WNHNN and CDR2 SYGVQD (reference sequence). V dropped 6 bases and J dropped 6 bases, with 9 bases sitting between them. The CDR3 covers 12 residues. The CDR3, as DNA: TGCGCCAGCAGCCGGGACCTAAACACCATATATTTT. This codes for CASSRDLNTIYF.

This clone was seen once. The rearrangement links TRBV7-9 to TRBJ1-3; D gene uncertain. The germline gives CDR1 SEHNR, CDR2 FQNEAQ (reference sequence). The CDR3 has 13 residues. V was cut by 2 bases and J by 3 bases, with 5 bases left in between. The CDR3 coding sequence is TGTGCCAGCAGCTTAACCCTTGGAAACACCATATATTTT. It is translated as CASSLTLGNTIYF.

This clone turned up a few times. The chain couples TRBV20-1 to TRBJ2-7; possibly TRBD1 for D (6 bases). Germline CDR1 and CDR2: DFQATT and SNEGSKA (reference sequence). The CDR3 has 16 residues. The V end lost 3 bases, the J end lost 2 bases, and 20 bases lay between the germline ends. The CDR3, as DNA: TGCAGTGCTAGTCGCCGGATTCCCTGGACAGCCTACGAGCAGTACTTC. Translated: CSASRRIPWTAYEQYF.

The genes are TRBV6-5 and TRBJ1-2, with TRBD1 matching over 8 bases. Germline assignment: CDR1 MNHEY and CDR2 SVGAGI. Unmatched junction bases numbered 7, after V lost 6 bases and J lost 4 bases. This CDR3 spans 14 amino acids. The CDR3 DNA is TGTGCCAGCAGGCTCGGACAGGGCGTCTATGGCTACACCTTC. It translates to CASRLGQGVYGYTF.

This chain uses TRBV15 with TRBJ2-1; the match to TRBD2 covers 12 bases. V shed 2 bases, J shed 4 bases, and the junction held 6 bases outside the gene matches. This CDR3 has 17 amino acids. Germline CDR1 reads LNHNV; CDR2 reads YYDKDF (reference sequence). Here the CDR3 reads CATSRTTSGRTYNEQFF. CDR3 DNA: TGTGCCACCAGCAGAACGACTAGCGGGAGAACTTACAATGAGCAGTTCTTC.

V and J are TRBV12-2 and TRBJ2-7. TRBV12-2 counts as a pseudogene. CDR3 length: 14 amino acids. As DNA, the CDR3 is TGTGCAAGTTTCCCCGGGGGCCTCTCCTACGAGCAGTACTTC. This encodes CASFPGGLSYEQYF.

V usage is TRBV2 and J usage is TRBJ1-4; D unclear. Germline CDR1 SNHLY, CDR2 FYNNEI. Trimming pared 6 bases from V and 5 bases from J, leaving 10 bases between. This CDR3 comprises 13 residues. CDR3 sequence (DNA): TGTGCCAGCAGCGTAGGGCCAAATGAAAAACTGTTTTTT. It translates to CASSVGPNEKLFF.

The chain is built from TRBV3-1 (or the pseudogene TRBV3-2) and TRBJ2-5; the D is unclear. The CDR3 covers 10 residues. Looked up from germline, CDR1 is LGHDT and CDR2 is YNNKEL (reference sequence). Trimming removed 3 bases at V and 5 bases at J, with 1 base between. CDR3 amino acids: CASSQETQYF. CDR3 nucleotide sequence: TGTGCCAGCAGCCAGGAGACCCAGTACTTC.

In its sample, this clone was seen a few times. The V call is TRBV10-1, the J call TRBJ1-1; the D is unclear. The CDR3 loop spans 13 amino acids. Between the trimmed V and J ends, which lost 4 bases and 6 bases, there was a span of 12 bases. CDR1 is WNHNN, CDR2 SYGVQD, per germline (reference sequence). The CDR3 region has the DNA TGCGCCAGCAGTGTGTGGGGTCTCTCTGAAGCTTTCTTT. Protein product: CASSVWGLSEAFF.

The sample holds one count of this clone. V and J are TRBV3-1 (or the pseudogene TRBV3-2) and TRBJ2-5; D gene unclear. Trimming shortened V by 1 base and J by 3 bases, and 3 bases separated the two germline ends. Looked up from germline, CDR1 is LGHDT and CDR2 is YNNKEL (reference sequence). This CDR3 comprises 12 residues. CDR3 nucleotide sequence: TGTGCCAGCAGCCAAGCCGAAGAGACCCAGTACTTC. It translates to CASSQAEETQYF.

V and J are TRBV5-5 and TRBJ2-2, with D possibly called TRBD1 or TRBD2 (6 bases each). This CDR3 region has 17 residues. Germline CDR1 and CDR2: SGHKS and YYEKEE (reference sequence). Trimming cost V 6 bases and J 4 bases, with 22 bases left between them. The CDR3 sequence: CASTLAGGPRGTGELFF. The DNA for the CDR3 is TGTGCCAGCACCCTAGCCGGGGGCCCCCGGGGCACCGGGGAGCTGTTTTTT.

The chain recombines TRBV3-1 (or the pseudogene TRBV3-2) with TRBJ2-6, with D uncertain. Germline V gives CDR1 LGHDT, CDR2 YNNKEL (reference sequence). CDR3 length equals 15 residues. V was cut by 1 base and J by 5 bases, with 9 bases left in between. The CDR3 sequence: CASSQGAGWANVLTF. CDR3 in DNA: TGTGCCAGCAGCCAAGGGGCCGGCTGGGCCAACGTCCTGACTTTC.

The V call is TRBV27, the J call TRBJ1-2, with D unclear. V lost 3 bases, J lost 5 bases, and 16 bases lay in between. The germline gives CDR1 MNHEY, CDR2 SMNVEV (reference sequence). CDR3 length: 15 residues. The CDR3 sequence is CASSFGAPAVYGYTF. Here the CDR3 DNA reads TGTGCCAGCAGTTTCGGCGCCCCTGCGGTGTATGGCTACACCTTC.

There are a few counts of this clone. J is TRBJ1-6 and V is TRBV3-1 (or the pseudogene TRBV3-2), with D possibly TRBD1 on 5 matching bases. Germline CDR1 LGHDT, CDR2 YNNKEL (reference sequence). With 1 base removed from V and 7 bases from J, the gap between germline ends came to 17 bases. CDR3 size: 17 residues. The CDR3 reads CASSQGVRELWNSPLHF. The CDR3 DNA reads as TGTGCCAGCAGCCAAGGGGTCAGGGAACTTTGGAATTCACCCCTCCACTTT.